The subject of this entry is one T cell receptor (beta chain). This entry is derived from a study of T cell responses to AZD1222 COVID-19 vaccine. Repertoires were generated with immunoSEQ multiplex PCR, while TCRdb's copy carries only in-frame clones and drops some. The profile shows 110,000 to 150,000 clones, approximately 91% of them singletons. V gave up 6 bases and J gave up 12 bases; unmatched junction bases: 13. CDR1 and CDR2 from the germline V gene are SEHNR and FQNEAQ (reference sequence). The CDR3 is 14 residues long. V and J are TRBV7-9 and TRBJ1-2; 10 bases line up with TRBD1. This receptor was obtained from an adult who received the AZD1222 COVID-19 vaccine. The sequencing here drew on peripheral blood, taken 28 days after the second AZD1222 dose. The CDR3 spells CASSFAGTGVDHTF. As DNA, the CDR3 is TGTGCCAGCAGTTTCGCCGGGACAGGGGTAGACCACACCTTC. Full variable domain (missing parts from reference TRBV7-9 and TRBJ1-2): DTGVSQNPRHKITKRGQNVTFRCDPISEHNRLYWYRQTLGQGPEFLTYFQNEAQLEKSRLLSDRFSAERPKGSFSTLEIQRTEQGDSAMYLCASSFAGTGVDHTFGSGTRLTVV.